A selection of T cell receptor beta chains follows, all from one sample in a study of blood T cell repertoires in COVID-19. The method was immunoSEQ multiplex PCR; TCRdb's version includes in-frame clones alone and lacks a portion of them. The sample lists more than 300,000 clones, 90% seen once, with 3.5% to 5% in the top ten. Sequencing was carried out using PBMCs or T cells enriched from blood (not recorded which). All receptors come from a woman aged 25 to 39 who had been exposed to COVID-19. The CDR3 runs from the conserved cysteine through the conserved F or W. D genes are given only for firm matches. Size is stated for part of the rows, as once, few or many counts, or as a class when the clone is expanded.

clone size	D gene	V gene	J gene	CDR3 DNA	CDR3 protein
once	TRBD2	TRBV6-2/TRBV6-3	TRBJ2-7	TGTGCCAGCAGTTACTGGGGGGTAGCGGGGGACGACGAGCAGTACTTC	CASSYWGVAGDDEQYF
-	TRBD2	TRBV18	TRBJ2-5	TGTGCCAGCTCACCGCGGACTAGCGGGCAAGAGACCCAGTACTTC	CASSPRTSGQETQYF
once	-	TRBV2	TRBJ2-7	TGTGCCAGCACGGACAGTTTAATCTTTTCCAGCTCCTACGAGCAGTACTTC	CASTDSLIFSSSYEQYF
-	TRBD1	TRBV7-9	TRBJ1-4	TGTGCCAGCAGCCCACAGGGGGGGCCTAATGAAAAACTGTTTTTT	CASSPQGGPNEKLFF
-	TRBD2	TRBV18	TRBJ2-1	TGTGCCAGCTCACCAAGCGGGGAACACAATGAGCAGTTCTTC	CASSPSGEHNEQFF
-	-	TRBV7-9	TRBJ1-1	TGTGCCAGCAGCCCCCTGTCTCCAGGGAACACTGAAGCTTTCTTT	CASSPLSPGNTEAFF
few	-	TRBV18	TRBJ1-2	TGTGCCAGCTCACCACGAGGGATCAATGGCTACACCTTC	CASSPRGINGYTF
-	-	TRBV10-1	TRBJ1-4	TGCGCCAGCAGTGCTACCGCGGTCCGGGAAAAACTGTTTTTT	CASSATAVREKLFF
-	-	TRBV7-9	TRBJ1-1	TGTGCCAGCAGCCACCCCGTAATTTGGGCCTTAAACACTGAAGCTTTCTTT	CASSHPVIWALNTEAFF
-	TRBD1	TRBV29-1	TRBJ2-3	TGCAGCGCTTCCCACCGGGACAGCTTAACAGATACGCAGTATTTT	CSASHRDSLTDTQYF
-	-	TRBV18	TRBJ1-1	TGTGCCAGCTCATCACTCAGGGGAGTTGACACTGAAGCTTTCTTT	CASSSLRGVDTEAFF
-	TRBD2	TRBV5-1	TRBJ2-3	TGCGCCAGCAGTAGGGGTAGCGGGGGAATAGGAGATACGCAGTATTTT	CASSRGSGGIGDTQYF
-	-	TRBV5-1	TRBJ2-7	TGCGCCAGCAGCCCCTCCGGGATCTCCTACGAGCAGTACTTC	CASSPSGISYEQYF
-	TRBD2	TRBV5-6	TRBJ2-2	TGTGCCAGCAGCTCCTCTAGCGGGGGCCCGAACACCGGGGAGCTGTTTTTT	CASSSSSGGPNTGELFF
-	-	TRBV11-2	TRBJ1-1	TGTGCCAGCAGCTGGGCCATAAACACTGAAGCTTTCTTT	CASSWAINTEAFF
-	-	TRBV5-8	TRBJ1-1	TGTGCCAGCAGCACGAACACAGGGAGCGCTGAAGCTTTCTTT	CASSTNTGSAEAFF
-	TRBD1	TRBV4-2	TRBJ1-2	TGTGCCAGCAGCCAAGTGGGGGCCGGGACAGGGAAGAACGCTAACTATGGCTACACCTTC	CASSQVGAGTGKNANYGYTF
-	-	TRBV5-4	TRBJ2-5	TGTGCCAGCAGCTTGAAGGGGGTATACCAAGAGACCCAGTACTTC	CASSLKGVYQETQYF
-	TRBD2	TRBV5-6	TRBJ2-3	TGTGCCAGCAGCTCAACTAGCGGGGGGGCCCCAGATACGCAGTATTTT	CASSSTSGGAPDTQYF
few	TRBD1	TRBV18	TRBJ2-7	TGTGCCAGCTCACCAGGGACAGGGGCCTACGAGCAGTACTTC	CASSPGTGAYEQYF
few	-	TRBV5-4	TRBJ2-1	TGTGCCAGCAGCTTGTATTTTGGAGGGAATGAGCAGTTCTTC	CASSLYFGGNEQFF
-	-	TRBV18	TRBJ1-2	TGTGCCAGCTCACCAACGAGGTCTGCTGGCTACACCTTC	CASSPTRSAGYTF
-	TRBD1	TRBV5-1	TRBJ1-2	TGCGCCAGCAGCTTAGTGGTAGGGACAGGGGGTATCTACACCTTC	CASSLVVGTGGIYTF
-	-	TRBV19	TRBJ1-1	TGTGCCAGTAGTTTTTTGCGGGCTAACACTGAAGCTTTCTTT	CASSFLRANTEAFF
-	TRBD1	TRBV6-5	TRBJ1-6	TGTGCCAGCAGGATTACAGGGGGCGATTCACCCCTCCACTTT	CASRITGGDSPLHF
-	-	TRBV5-6	TRBJ1-2	TGTGCCAGCAGCTATATGGGGGACAATCACTATGGCTACACCTTC	CASSYMGDNHYGYTF
-	-	TRBV6-5	TRBJ1-4	TGTGCCAGCGATTATACCGAGAATGAAAAACTGTTTTTT	CASDYTENEKLFF
few	-	TRBV6-5	TRBJ1-2	TGTGCCAGCAGTTCCTTTTATGGCTACACCTTC	CASSSFYGYTF
-	-	TRBV18	TRBJ1-1	TGTGCCAGCTCAAGCATGGTGAACACTGAAGCTTTCTTT	CASSSMVNTEAFF
-	TRBD1	TRBV6-5	TRBJ1-3	TGTGCCAGCAGTAGTCAAGGGGGCGGTGGAAACACCATATATTTT	CASSSQGGGGNTIYF
-	TRBD1	TRBV15	TRBJ1-2	TGTGCCACCAGCACTATCAACAGGGGGGACTATGGCTACACCTTC	CATSTINRGDYGYTF
-	TRBD2	TRBV7-2	TRBJ2-7	TGTGCCAGCAGCACCAGAACATCGGCGGGGGGAACCTACGAGCAGTACTTC	CASSTRTSAGGTYEQYF
-	-	TRBV19	TRBJ1-5	TGTGCCAGTAGTATGGGACTAGGGGGTCAGCCCCAGCATTTT	CASSMGLGGQPQHF
-	-	TRBV12-3/TRBV12-4	TRBJ1-6	TGTGCCAGACTGCGACACGGGGGTTCACCCCTCCACTTT	CARLRHGGSPLHF
-	-	TRBV19	TRBJ2-3	TGTGCCAGCACTCCACGGGGGTCCTACACAGATACGCAGTATTTT	CASTPRGSYTDTQYF
-	-	TRBV6-1	TRBJ1-2	TGTGCCAGCAGTGAAGAGGCGGAAGCTAACTATGGCTACACCTTC	CASSEEAEANYGYTF
-	-	TRBV6-1	TRBJ1-2	TGTGCCAGCAGTGAAGACTTTTGGCAGCGGGGCTACACCTTC	CASSEDFWQRGYTF
-	-	TRBV6-5	TRBJ1-1	TGTGCCAGCAGTCCGAGACGGCGGTACACTGAAGCTTTCTTT	CASSPRRRYTEAFF
few	TRBD1	TRBV5-1	TRBJ1-4	TGCGCCAGCAGTGAACAGGGGGTCGGAGAAAAACTGTTTTTT	CASSEQGVGEKLFF
-	-	TRBV4-1	TRBJ1-4	TGCGCCAGCAGCCCGATAGCAATTTCAACTAATGAAAAACTGTTTTTT	CASSPIAISTNEKLFF
-	-	TRBV12-5	TRBJ1-5	TGTGCTAGTGGCCTTAATCAGCCCCAGCATTTT	CASGLNQPQHF
-	TRBD1	TRBV9	TRBJ1-1	TGTGCCAGCAGCGCTACAGACAGGGGAGGCACTGAAGCTTTCTTT	CASSATDRGGTEAFF
-	TRBD2	TRBV27	TRBJ2-7	TGTGCCAGCAGTTTCCGGTCGGGGGGCTACGAGCAGTACTTC	CASSFRSGGYEQYF
-	TRBD1	TRBV5-1	TRBJ2-3	TGCGCCAGCAGCTTGGGACAGGGGGCGGGAGATACGCAGTATTTT	CASSLGQGAGDTQYF
-	-	TRBV28	TRBJ1-2	TGTGCCAGCAGTTACCCCGGGGGGGCACGCGGCTACACCTTC	CASSYPGGARGYTF
once	-	TRBV11-2	TRBJ1-1	TGTGCCAGCAGCTTCGCAGGGGTGGACACTGAAGCTTTCTTT	CASSFAGVDTEAFF
once	-	TRBV19	TRBJ1-4	TGTGCCAGTAGTGCCAGTTACAATGAAAAACTGTTTTTT	CASSASYNEKLFF
-	TRBD1	TRBV11-2	TRBJ1-2	TGTGCCAGCAGCTTAGCTGGGACAGGGGGACATGGCTACACCTTC	CASSLAGTGGHGYTF
-	-	TRBV6-5	TRBJ1-1	TGTGCCAGCAGTAAGATCCGGGGAACTACTGAAGCTTTCTTT	CASSKIRGTTEAFF
-	-	TRBV29-1	TRBJ2-7	TGCAGCGTTACCGGGAACGGATGGTGGGACTTC	CSVTGNGWWDF